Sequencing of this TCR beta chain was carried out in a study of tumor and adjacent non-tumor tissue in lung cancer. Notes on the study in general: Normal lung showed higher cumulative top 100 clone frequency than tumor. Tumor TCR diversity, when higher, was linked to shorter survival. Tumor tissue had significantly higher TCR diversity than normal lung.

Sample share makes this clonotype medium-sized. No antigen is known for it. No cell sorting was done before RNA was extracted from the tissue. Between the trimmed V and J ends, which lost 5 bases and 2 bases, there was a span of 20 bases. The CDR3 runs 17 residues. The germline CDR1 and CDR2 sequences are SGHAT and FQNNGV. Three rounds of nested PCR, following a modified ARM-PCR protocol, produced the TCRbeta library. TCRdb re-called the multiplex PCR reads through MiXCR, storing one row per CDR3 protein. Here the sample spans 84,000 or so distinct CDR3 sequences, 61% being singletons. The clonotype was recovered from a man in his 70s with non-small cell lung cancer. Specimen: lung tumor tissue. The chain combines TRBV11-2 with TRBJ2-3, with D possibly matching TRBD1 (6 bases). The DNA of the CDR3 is TGTGCCAGCAGCAACACCGTTGGGGGCTGGGACACAGATACGCAGTATTTT. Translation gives CASSNTVGGWDTDTQYF.